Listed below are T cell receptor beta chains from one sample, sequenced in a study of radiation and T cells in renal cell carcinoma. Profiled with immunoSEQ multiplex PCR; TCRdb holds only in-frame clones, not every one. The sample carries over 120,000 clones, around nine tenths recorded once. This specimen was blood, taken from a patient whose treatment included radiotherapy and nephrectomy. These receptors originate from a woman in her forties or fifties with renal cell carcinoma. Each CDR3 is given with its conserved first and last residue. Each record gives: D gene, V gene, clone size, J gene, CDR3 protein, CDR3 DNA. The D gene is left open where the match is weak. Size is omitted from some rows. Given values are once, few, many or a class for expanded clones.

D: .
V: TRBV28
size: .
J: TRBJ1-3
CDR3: CASSEGRSSGNTIYF
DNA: TGTGCCAGCAGTGAGGGACGGTCCTCTGGAAACACCATATATTTT

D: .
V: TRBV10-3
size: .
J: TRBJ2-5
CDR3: CASRTDGTQYF
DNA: TGTGCCAGCAGGACAGATGGGACCCAGTACTTC

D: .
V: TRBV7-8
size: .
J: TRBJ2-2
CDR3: CASSLQGGPTGELFF
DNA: TGTGCCAGCAGCCTTCAGGGGGGGCCTACCGGGGAGCTGTTTTTT

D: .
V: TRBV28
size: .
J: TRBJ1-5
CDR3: CASSLSALPRGGNQPQHF
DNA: TGTGCCAGCAGTTTATCGGCTCTTCCTCGGGGCGGCAATCAGCCCCAGCATTTT

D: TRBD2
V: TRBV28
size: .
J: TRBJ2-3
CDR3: CASSPTGLAGTTDTQYF
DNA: TGTGCCAGCAGTCCTACTGGACTAGCGGGGACCACAGATACGCAGTATTTT

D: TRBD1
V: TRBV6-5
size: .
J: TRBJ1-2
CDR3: CASSYSAAQGIGGYTF
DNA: TGTGCCAGCAGTTACTCGGCAGCACAGGGGATAGGAGGCTACACCTTC

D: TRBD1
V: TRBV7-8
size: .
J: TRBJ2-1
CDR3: CASSKDRGRDNEQFF
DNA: TGTGCCAGCAGCAAGGACAGGGGAAGAGACAATGAGCAGTTCTTC

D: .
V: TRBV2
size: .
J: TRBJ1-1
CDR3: CASSGMENTEAFF
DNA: TGTGCCAGCAGTGGAATGGAGAACACTGAAGCTTTCTTT

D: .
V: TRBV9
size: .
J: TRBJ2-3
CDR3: CASSVAGSTDTQYF
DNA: TGTGCCAGCAGCGTAGCTGGGAGCACAGATACGCAGTATTTT

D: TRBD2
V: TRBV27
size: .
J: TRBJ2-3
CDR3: CASSGGTSWGVTDTQYF
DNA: TGTGCCAGCAGTGGAGGGACTAGTTGGGGAGTCACAGATACGCAGTATTTT

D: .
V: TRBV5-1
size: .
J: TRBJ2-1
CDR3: CASSTSNSYNEQFF
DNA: TGCGCCAGCAGCACATCTAACTCCTACAATGAGCAGTTCTTC

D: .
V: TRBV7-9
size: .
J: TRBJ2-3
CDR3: CASSLGLARDTQYF
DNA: TGTGCCAGCAGCTTGGGACTGGCTAGGGATACGCAGTATTTT

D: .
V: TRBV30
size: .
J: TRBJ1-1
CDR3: CAWSVQTASGNTEAFF
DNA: TGTGCCTGGAGTGTTCAGACAGCTAGCGGTAACACTGAAGCTTTCTTT

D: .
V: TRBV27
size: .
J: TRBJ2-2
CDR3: CASSRNTGELFF
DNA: TGTGCCAGCTCAAGAAACACCGGGGAGCTGTTTTTT

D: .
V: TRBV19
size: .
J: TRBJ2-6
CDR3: CASNSVSGANVLTF
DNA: TGTGCCAGTAATTCAGTCTCTGGGGCCAACGTCCTGACTTTC

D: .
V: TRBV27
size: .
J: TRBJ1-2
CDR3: CASSNRGFGYTF
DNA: TGTGCCAGCAGCAACCGGGGATTTGGCTACACCTTC

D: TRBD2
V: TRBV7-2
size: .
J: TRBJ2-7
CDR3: CASSPERGNEQYF
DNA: TGTGCCAGCAGCCCCGAGCGGGGCAACGAGCAGTACTTC

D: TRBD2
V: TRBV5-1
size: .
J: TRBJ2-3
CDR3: CASSLAPGGRDTQYF
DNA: TGCGCCAGCAGCTTGGCCCCGGGAGGGCGAGATACGCAGTATTTT

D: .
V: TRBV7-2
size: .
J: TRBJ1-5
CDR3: CASSPTRGNQPQHF
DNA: TGTGCCAGCAGCCCTACCCGTGGCAATCAGCCCCAGCATTTT

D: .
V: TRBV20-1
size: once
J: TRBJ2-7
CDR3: CSARDSYEQYF
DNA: TGCAGTGCCAGGGATTCCTACGAGCAGTACTTC

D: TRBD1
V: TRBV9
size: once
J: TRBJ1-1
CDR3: CASSVATGLPGTGSSEAFF
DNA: TGTGCCAGCAGCGTAGCTACCGGACTTCCCGGGACAGGGTCATCCGAAGCTTTCTTT

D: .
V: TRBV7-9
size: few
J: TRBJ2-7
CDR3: CASSLALDEQYF
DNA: TGTGCCAGCAGCTTAGCCCTCGACGAGCAGTACTTC

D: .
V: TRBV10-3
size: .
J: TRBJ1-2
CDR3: CAISESDGRAANGYTF
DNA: TGTGCCATCAGTGAGTCAGACGGCAGGGCAGCTAACGGCTACACCTTC

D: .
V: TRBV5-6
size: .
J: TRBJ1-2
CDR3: CASSYMTGGVGYTF
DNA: TGTGCCAGCAGCTACATGACGGGGGGCGTAGGCTACACCTTC

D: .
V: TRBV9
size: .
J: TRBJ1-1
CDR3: CASSVGPGDGAFF
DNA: TGTGCCAGCAGCGTAGGACCTGGGGACGGGGCTTTCTTT

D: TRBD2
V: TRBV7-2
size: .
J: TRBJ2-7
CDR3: CASSPAAGVYEQYF
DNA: TGTGCCAGCAGCCCCGCGGCGGGAGTCTACGAGCAGTACTTC

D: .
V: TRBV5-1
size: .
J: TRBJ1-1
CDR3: CASSLGWGAEAFF
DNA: TGCGCCAGCAGCTTGGGTTGGGGCGCTGAAGCTTTCTTT

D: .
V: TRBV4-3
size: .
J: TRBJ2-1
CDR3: CASSQDQITSYNEQFF
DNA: TGCGCCAGCAGCCAAGATCAGATTACCTCCTACAATGAGCAGTTCTTC

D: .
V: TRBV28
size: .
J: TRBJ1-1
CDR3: CASTTHVEAFF
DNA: TGTGCCAGCACTACTCATGTGGAAGCTTTCTTT

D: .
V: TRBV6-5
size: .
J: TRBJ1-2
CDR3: CASSLGGNYGYTF
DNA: TGTGCCAGCAGCCTGGGCGGAAACTATGGCTACACCTTC

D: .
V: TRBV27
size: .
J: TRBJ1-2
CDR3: CASSFSYGGAGGYTF
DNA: TGTGCCAGCAGTTTTTCATATGGGGGCGCGGGAGGCTACACCTTC

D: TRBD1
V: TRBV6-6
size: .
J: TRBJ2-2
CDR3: CASRDRVLTGELFF
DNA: TGTGCCAGCAGAGACAGGGTTTTAACCGGGGAGCTGTTTTTT

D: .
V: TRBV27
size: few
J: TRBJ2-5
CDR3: CASSPSPGLQETQYF
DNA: TGTGCCAGCAGTCCATCCCCGGGACTTCAAGAGACCCAGTACTTC

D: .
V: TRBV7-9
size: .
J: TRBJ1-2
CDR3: CASSLGGGGYTF
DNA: TGTGCCAGCAGCCTGGGGGGCGGAGGCTACACCTTC

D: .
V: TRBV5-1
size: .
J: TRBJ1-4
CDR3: CASSLALTRNEKLFF
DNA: TGCGCCAGCAGCTTGGCCTTAACCAGAAATGAAAAACTGTTTTTT

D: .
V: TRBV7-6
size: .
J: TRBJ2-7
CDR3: CASSGGADPGYEQYF
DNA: TGTGCCAGCAGCGGAGGTGCCGATCCGGGCTACGAGCAGTACTTC

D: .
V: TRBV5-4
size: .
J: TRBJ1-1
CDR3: CASKLGRGTEAFF
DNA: TGTGCCAGCAAGCTTGGCCGGGGAACTGAAGCTTTCTTT

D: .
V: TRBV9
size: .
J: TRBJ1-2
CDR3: CASSAPRAGSEIGYTF
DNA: TGTGCCAGCAGCGCCCCCCGGGCGGGCAGCGAAATTGGCTACACCTTC

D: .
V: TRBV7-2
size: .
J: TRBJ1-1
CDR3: CASSLSRHPANTEAFF
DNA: TGTGCCAGCAGCTTATCAAGACACCCGGCGAACACTGAAGCTTTCTTT

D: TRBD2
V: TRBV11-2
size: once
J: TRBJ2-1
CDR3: CASSLDYGLAGGISYNEQFF
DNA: TGTGCCAGCAGCTTAGATTACGGACTAGCGGGAGGCATATCCTACAATGAGCAGTTCTTC

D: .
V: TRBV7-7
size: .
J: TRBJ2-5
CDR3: CASSFQIEETQYF
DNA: TGTGCCAGCAGCTTTCAGATAGAAGAGACCCAGTACTTC

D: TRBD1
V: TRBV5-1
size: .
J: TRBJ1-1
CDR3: CASMGGGLGTEAFF
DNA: TGCGCCAGCATGGGAGGGGGCTTGGGGACTGAAGCTTTCTTT

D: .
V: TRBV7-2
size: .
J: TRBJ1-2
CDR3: CASSLGGLNGYTF
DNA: TGTGCCAGCAGCTTGGGGGGCCTTAATGGCTACACCTTC

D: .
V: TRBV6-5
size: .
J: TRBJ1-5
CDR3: CASSVDSNQPQHF
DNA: TGTGCCAGCAGTGTAGATAGCAATCAGCCCCAGCATTTT

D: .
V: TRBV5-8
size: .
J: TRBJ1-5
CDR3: CASSFPAGNQPQHF
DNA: TGTGCCAGCAGCTTTCCCGCAGGCAATCAGCCCCAGCATTTT